The rows below give T cell receptor beta chains drawn from one sample of a study of blood T cells in healthy people across ages. TCRdb passed the 5' RACE reads through MiXCR, listing each CDR3 protein once. The sample has around 1,700,000 distinct CDR3 sequences, about 28% seen once. The specimen was blood. All receptors come from a woman aged 25 to 39 in good health. The CDR3 runs from the conserved cysteine through the conserved F or W. A D gene is named only where the DNA matches it firmly. Clone size, where shown, is once, few, many, or a class for clones that have expanded.

j_gene: TRBJ1-2
d_gene: .
abundance: .
v_gene: TRBV4-2
CDR3nt: TGTGCCAGCAGCCAAGAGGGGAGGGGAATTTACAACTATGGCTACACCTTC
CDR3aa: CASSQEGRGIYNYGYTF

j_gene: TRBJ1-2
d_gene: .
abundance: many
v_gene: TRBV29-1
CDR3nt: TGCAGCGTGACCGGACGGGCTAACTATGGCTACACCTTC
CDR3aa: CSVTGRANYGYTF

j_gene: TRBJ1-1
d_gene: TRBD1
abundance: .
v_gene: TRBV29-1
CDR3nt: TGCAGCGTTGAAGGACAGGGTTCGGCTGAAGCTTTCTTT
CDR3aa: CSVEGQGSAEAFF

j_gene: TRBJ2-1
d_gene: .
abundance: few
v_gene: TRBV3-1
CDR3nt: TGTGCCAGCAGCTCGTCGCGGCATTCCTACAATGAGCAGTTCTTC
CDR3aa: CASSSSRHSYNEQFF

j_gene: TRBJ2-3
d_gene: TRBD2
abundance: .
v_gene: TRBV7-2
CDR3nt: TGTGCCAGCAGCCCCTTTGGGACTAGCGGGCTCCACTCAGATACGCAGTATTTT
CDR3aa: CASSPFGTSGLHSDTQYF

j_gene: TRBJ2-3
d_gene: TRBD1
abundance: many
v_gene: TRBV9
CDR3nt: TGTGCCAGCAGCGCGGGACAGGGGGGCACAGATACGCAGTATTTT
CDR3aa: CASSAGQGGTDTQYF

j_gene: TRBJ2-7
d_gene: .
abundance: .
v_gene: TRBV3-1
CDR3nt: TGTGCCAGCAGCCAGGGCCAATCTTACCTCTATGGCGAGCAGTACTTC
CDR3aa: CASSQGQSYLYGEQYF

j_gene: TRBJ1-2
d_gene: .
abundance: many
v_gene: TRBV30
CDR3nt: TGTGCCTGGAGTGAGTTTAACTATGGCTACACCTTC
CDR3aa: CAWSEFNYGYTF

j_gene: TRBJ2-3
d_gene: TRBD2
abundance: .
v_gene: TRBV20-1
CDR3nt: TGCAGTGCTGCACCGGGACTAGCGGGAGGGTTCCCAGATACGCAGTATTTT
CDR3aa: CSAAPGLAGGFPDTQYF

j_gene: TRBJ2-1
d_gene: TRBD1
abundance: few
v_gene: TRBV4-1
CDR3nt: TGCGCCAGCAGCCAAGCGGCGGACAGGGGGCGCCCTGAGCAGTTCTTC
CDR3aa: CASSQAADRGRPEQFF

j_gene: TRBJ1-4
d_gene: .
abundance: .
v_gene: TRBV21-1
CDR3nt: TGTGCCAGCAGCAAAAGGAAGAGGGAGCCCAGGCATAATGAAAAACTGTTTTTT
CDR3aa: CASSKRKREPRHNEKLFF

j_gene: TRBJ1-6
d_gene: .
abundance: .
v_gene: TRBV19
CDR3nt: TGTGCCAGTAGTATCTCCCTAAGGGAGTCACCCCTCCACTTT
CDR3aa: CASSISLRESPLHF

j_gene: TRBJ2-1
d_gene: .
abundance: .
v_gene: TRBV9
CDR3nt: TGTGCCAGCAGCGTCGGCTCCGGGAGCAATGAGCAGTTCTTC
CDR3aa: CASSVGSGSNEQFF

j_gene: TRBJ2-7
d_gene: .
abundance: many
v_gene: TRBV20-1
CDR3nt: TGCAGTGCTAGAGACAGCACGTACGAGCAGTACTTC
CDR3aa: CSARDSTYEQYF

j_gene: TRBJ1-2
d_gene: TRBD1
abundance: .
v_gene: TRBV7-9
CDR3nt: TGTGCCAGCAGCCGCGGCACAGGGGGTATATTCTATGGCTACACCTTC
CDR3aa: CASSRGTGGIFYGYTF

j_gene: TRBJ1-1
d_gene: TRBD1
abundance: .
v_gene: TRBV28
CDR3nt: TGTGCCAGCAGTTACGGACAGGGGGCGAGAGACACTGAAGCTTTCTTT
CDR3aa: CASSYGQGARDTEAFF

j_gene: TRBJ1-1
d_gene: .
abundance: .
v_gene: TRBV10-3
CDR3nt: TGTGCCACTAAGGAACGGGAGGGAACTGAAGCTTTCTTT
CDR3aa: CATKEREGTEAFF

j_gene: TRBJ2-6
d_gene: .
abundance: .
v_gene: TRBV9
CDR3nt: TGTGCCAGCAGCGTAATTGAACAGGGCCGCTCTGGGGCCAACGTCCTGACTTTC
CDR3aa: CASSVIEQGRSGANVLTF

j_gene: TRBJ1-2
d_gene: .
abundance: .
v_gene: TRBV7-9
CDR3nt: TGTGCCAGCAGCTACCCATCCGAAGAACTTACGGATGGCTACACCTTC
CDR3aa: CASSYPSEELTDGYTF

j_gene: TRBJ2-7
d_gene: .
abundance: many
v_gene: TRBV20-1
CDR3nt: TGCAGTGCTGAGGGACTGGGGAGGTACGAGCAGTACTTC
CDR3aa: CSAEGLGRYEQYF

j_gene: TRBJ2-2
d_gene: .
abundance: .
v_gene: TRBV7-9
CDR3nt: TGTGCCAGCAGCTTAGGGTCCGGAAACCTGGGGGAGCTGTTTTTT
CDR3aa: CASSLGSGNLGELFF

j_gene: TRBJ1-4
d_gene: .
abundance: few
v_gene: TRBV6-5
CDR3nt: TGTGCCAGCAGGCGGAACCCGGGGGGAAAACTGTTTTTT
CDR3aa: CASRRNPGGKLFF

j_gene: TRBJ2-7
d_gene: .
abundance: .
v_gene: TRBV20-1
CDR3nt: TGCAGTGCTAGAGATCAGTGGGCGAGCTCCTACGAGCAGTACTTC
CDR3aa: CSARDQWASSYEQYF

j_gene: TRBJ1-5
d_gene: .
abundance: few
v_gene: TRBV5-1
CDR3nt: TGCGCCAGCAGCTTGGGTCCGGCAGGGAACAATCAGCCCCAGCATTTT
CDR3aa: CASSLGPAGNNQPQHF

j_gene: TRBJ1-5
d_gene: TRBD1
abundance: .
v_gene: TRBV29-1
CDR3nt: TGCAGCGTTAGTGGGACAGGGGGTCAGCCCCAGCATTTT
CDR3aa: CSVSGTGGQPQHF

j_gene: TRBJ2-3
d_gene: TRBD2
abundance: .
v_gene: TRBV2
CDR3nt: TGTGCCAGCATCCGGGGGGAAGCAGATACGCAGTATTTT
CDR3aa: CASIRGEADTQYF

j_gene: TRBJ1-2
d_gene: TRBD1
abundance: .
v_gene: TRBV6-6
CDR3nt: TGTGCCAGCAGTTACCCTGGGGACAGGGGTTATGGCTACACCTTC
CDR3aa: CASSYPGDRGYGYTF

j_gene: TRBJ1-2
d_gene: TRBD1
abundance: .
v_gene: TRBV5-5
CDR3nt: TGTGCCAGCAGCTTGGCCCCGGGACAGGGAGCCTATGGCTACACCTTC
CDR3aa: CASSLAPGQGAYGYTF

j_gene: TRBJ2-5
d_gene: TRBD2
abundance: many
v_gene: TRBV5-1
CDR3nt: TGCGCCAGCAGCAGAACTAGCGGGGAGCAGACCCAGTACTTC
CDR3aa: CASSRTSGEQTQYF

j_gene: TRBJ2-5
d_gene: .
abundance: few
v_gene: TRBV7-9
CDR3nt: TGTGCCAGCAGCTTAGTCCCCCCGCGACATCAAGAGACCCAGTACTTC
CDR3aa: CASSLVPPRHQETQYF

j_gene: TRBJ2-7
d_gene: .
abundance: many
v_gene: TRBV5-1
CDR3nt: TGCGCCAGCAGCAACATGCAGGCGCCCTACGAGCAGTACTTC
CDR3aa: CASSNMQAPYEQYF

j_gene: TRBJ2-1
d_gene: TRBD2
abundance: .
v_gene: TRBV7-8
CDR3nt: TGTGCCAGCAGCACCTGGACTAGCGGGAGTACGGGAGAGCAGTTCTTC
CDR3aa: CASSTWTSGSTGEQFF

j_gene: TRBJ1-2
d_gene: .
abundance: .
v_gene: TRBV5-6
CDR3nt: TGTGCCAGCAGCCTACTGACCGGGACGGCCTGGGTCTACACCTTC
CDR3aa: CASSLLTGTAWVYTF

j_gene: TRBJ1-3
d_gene: .
abundance: .
v_gene: TRBV6-5
CDR3nt: TGTGCCAGCCTAGGTGCCGGAAACACCATATATTTT
CDR3aa: CASLGAGNTIYF

j_gene: TRBJ2-7
d_gene: TRBD2
abundance: few
v_gene: TRBV5-1
CDR3nt: TGCGCCAGCAGCTTGTGGGCTAGCGGGAGCTCCTACGAGCAGTACTTC
CDR3aa: CASSLWASGSSYEQYF

j_gene: TRBJ1-2
d_gene: .
abundance: few
v_gene: TRBV12-3/TRBV12-4
CDR3nt: TGTGCCAGCAGTTTTACTGGAGATGGGAATGGCTACACCTTC
CDR3aa: CASSFTGDGNGYTF

j_gene: TRBJ2-7
d_gene: TRBD2
abundance: few
v_gene: TRBV6-6
CDR3nt: TGTGCCAGCAGTTCCCCCGGACTAGCGTCCGACGAGCAGTACTTC
CDR3aa: CASSSPGLASDEQYF

j_gene: TRBJ1-1
d_gene: .
abundance: .
v_gene: TRBV4-2
CDR3nt: TGTGCCAGCAGCCAACCGATCGGCAGCGTGAACACTGAAGCTTTCTTT
CDR3aa: CASSQPIGSVNTEAFF

j_gene: TRBJ1-1
d_gene: .
abundance: .
v_gene: TRBV24-1
CDR3nt: TGTGCCACCAGTGATGGTACGGACACTGAAGCTTTCTTT
CDR3aa: CATSDGTDTEAFF

j_gene: TRBJ2-1
d_gene: TRBD1
abundance: few
v_gene: TRBV7-9
CDR3nt: TGTGCCAGCAGCCCCGGGGGCGGACAGGGATTTTACAATGAGCAGTTCTTC
CDR3aa: CASSPGGGQGFYNEQFF